The present T cell receptor beta chain was sequenced within a study of vaccination and CD4 T cells after COVID-19. The overall study: Every culture used as a control got a CEFX pool, an HIV-1 Nef pool, or no peptide.

With the Oncomine TCR Beta short-read assay, DNA from cultured CD4+ T cells was sequenced. It was from cultured CD4+ T cells that genomic DNA was extracted. MiXCR, run by TCRdb on the PCR reads, gives a single entry per CDR3 protein. Found here are around 6,300 distinct CDR3 sequences, 18% of them singletons; the top ten hold less than 25%. Study results and caveats: Reactive clonotype counts went from median roughly 20 after infection to a few dozen after vaccination, nonsignificantly.

The CDR3 consists of 17 residues. The junction had 4 bases not matched to a gene; V was cut back by 0 bases and J by 3 bases. The germline CDR1 and CDR2 sequences are LGHDT and YNNKEL (reference sequence). As concerns this clonotype: Its specificity is unknown.

Treatment of the sample: approximately nine-day PBMC culture with coronavirus spike peptide pools or control peptides (ViraFEST assay). What was sequenced was CD4+ T cells from blood, cultured in vitro. This receptor was taken from a human donor who had recovered from COVID-19. The V gene is TRBV3-1, the J gene TRBJ2-3; TRBD2 matches at 12 bases. The CDR3 loop reads CASSQEGLAGWTDTQYF. The CDR3 coding sequence is TGTGCCAGCAGCCAAGAGGGACTAGCGGGTTGGACAGATACGCAGTATTTT.